The source of this T cell receptor beta chain is a study of blood T cell repertoires in COVID-19. Study at large: Acute and convalescent COVID-19 samples came from the United States, Italy and Spain.

This CDR3 has 16 amino acids. The germline gives CDR1 MDHEN, CDR2 SYDVKM. Trimming pared 6 bases from V and 0 bases from J, leaving 17 bases between. The protocol was immunoSEQ multiplex PCR, while the TCRdb copy is restricted to in-frame clones and leaves out a portion. This table holds more than 55,000 clones, more than 70% found once. This TCR was recovered from a woman in her seventies with acute or convalescent COVID-19. The V gene is TRBV28, the J gene TRBJ1-1, with D hard to call. Input material: peripheral blood. This CDR3 reads CASSPGGRGMNTEAFF. The DNA of the CDR3 is TGTGCCAGCAGCCCCGGCGGTCGGGGTATGAACACTGAAGCTTTCTTT.